This T cell receptor beta chain was observed in a study of technical replicates of blood from a handful of donors. CDR1 is SGHVS and CDR2 is FQNEAQ in the germline V gene. The V end was cut by 5 bases, the J end by 7 bases, with 19 bases between. The CDR3 length is 15 residues. Profiled with immunoSEQ multiplex PCR; TCRdb holds only in-frame clones, not every one. The sample consists of tens of thousands of clones, approximately 92% of them appearing once. Sequencing was carried out using T cells isolated from PBMCs. The receptor comes from a human donor in good health. Some clones in this sample may be carry-over from other donors' samples. The chain employs TRBV7-8 and TRBJ2-3, with D possibly TRBD2 on 5 matching bases. The CDR3 reads CASSLGMGKEYTQYF. The CDR3 DNA is TGTGCCAGCAGCCTCGGGATGGGTAAAGAATATACGCAGTATTTT.